These 8 T cell receptor beta chains originate from one sample sequenced in a study of identical twins' blood T cells. TCRdb independently ran MiXCR on the 5' RACE reads; one entry per CDR3 protein. The table has hundreds of thousands of distinct CDR3 sequences, approximately 30% seen once. Sequencing was carried out using PBMCs. The receptors shown here come from a woman aged 18 to 55 in good health.

This clonotype occurred once. The V call is TRBV7-9, the J call TRBJ1-1; no clear D. CDR3 length: 14 residues. From germline, CDR1 is SEHNR and CDR2 FQNEAQ (reference sequence). V was shortened by 5 bases and J by 6 bases, with 16 bases between the two germline ends. CDR3 bases: TGTGCCAGCAGCGTCCAGAAAAACTGGGCTGAAGCTTTCTTT. This encodes CASSVQKNWAEAFF.

This clonotype was counted ten times or more. The gene calls are TRBV29-1 and TRBJ1-1; D unclear. Looked up from germline, CDR1 is SQVTM and CDR2 is ANQGSEA. V lost 4 bases, J lost 1 base, and 7 bases lay in between. This CDR3 spans 12 amino acids. CDR3 sequence (DNA): TGCAGCGTTGGATCGAGGAACACTGAAGCTTTCTTT. It yields the protein CSVGSRNTEAFF.

The V and J genes are TRBV5-1 and TRBJ1-3; TRBD1 aligns across 9 bases. Germline values: CDR1 SGHRS, CDR2 YFSETQ. This CDR3 spans 19 amino acids. After removal of 2 bases from V and 4 bases from J, the junction contained 16 bases not matched to a gene. The CDR3 sequence: CASSFRTGDAVVAGNTIYF. The CDR3 DNA reads TGCGCCAGCAGCTTCAGGACAGGGGACGCCGTGGTCGCCGGAAACACCATATATTTT.

Many counts were recorded for this clonotype. V usage is TRBV29-1 and J usage is TRBJ1-2; D possibly corresponds to TRBD1 (5 bases). Germline CDR1 is SQVTM and CDR2 is ANQGSEA. The CDR3 consists of 11 residues. The ends were cut back, 3 bases at V and 7 bases at J, with 9 bases in the middle. DNA of the CDR3: TGCAGCGTTGAGGGACTTGGTGGCTACACCTTC. This gives the protein CSVEGLGGYTF.

In its sample, this clonotype was seen a few times. This chain uses TRBV2 with TRBJ1-5; 8 positions match TRBD1. Germline assignment: CDR1 SNHLY and CDR2 FYNNEI. This CDR3 contains 14 residues. Unmatched junction bases numbered 10, after V lost 6 bases and J lost 9 bases. CDR3 sequence reads: CASSRQGPRGPQHF. In nucleotides, the CDR3 is TGTGCCAGCAGCAGACAGGGGCCAAGGGGGCCCCAGCATTTT.

A few counts support this clonotype. The CDR3 coding sequence is TGCAGTGCTAGAGATCCGGGGGCCGGGGGTGTTTATGGCTACACCTTC. Its protein is CSARDPGAGGVYGYTF. This sequence joins TRBV20-1 and TRBJ1-2; D is possibly TRBD1 (6 bases). Deletions cut 0 bases from V and 5 bases from J, with 19 bases between. The germline V gene encodes CDR1 DFQATT and CDR2 SNEGSKA (reference sequence). The length of the CDR3 is 16 residues.

The chain recombines TRBV11-2 with TRBJ2-1; no reliable D call. CDR3 size: 14 residues. The ends were cut back, 8 bases at V and 9 bases at J, with 20 bases in the middle. Germline assignment: CDR1 SGHAT and CDR2 FQNNGV. In DNA form, the CDR3 reads TGTGCCAGCGCCGGGTCTAGACCATCTAGTGAGCAGTTCTTC. It specifies CASAGSRPSSEQFF.

The gene calls are TRBV20-1 and TRBJ2-2; no clear D. Germline CDR1 and CDR2: DFQATT and SNEGSKA (reference sequence). Trimming removed 2 bases at V and 8 bases at J, with 9 bases between. The length of the CDR3 is 12 residues. CDR3 DNA: TGCAGTGCTAGACGCGTGAGGGGGGAGCTGTTTTTT. Protein sequence: CSARRVRGELFF.